What follows is one T cell receptor (beta chain) and its context. The antigen is unknown. Profiling relied on immunoSEQ multiplex PCR, and the TCRdb table lists in-frame clones only, not all of them. Of about 130,000 clones in the sample, approximately 94% were seen once. The record originates from a study of cytomegalovirus exposure and HLA in healthy donors. On the study more broadly: The same platform was used for the 130 or so validation repertoires as for the 650 to 700 first-cohort repertoires, as reported in a later analysis. Study conclusions and caveats: Most TCR sequences proved rare, with some public TCRs found in many donors. Confirmation in vitro established that a few CMV-associated chains were specific for CMV antigens. It was 150 to 200 TCR beta chains that were listed as cytomegalovirus-associated.

Trimming removed 2 bases from V and 5 bases from J, with 13 bases in between. The V gene's germline CDR1 is SGDLS and CDR2 YYNGEE. The CDR3 extends over 14 amino acids. The sample consisted of PBMCs. The rearrangement links TRBV9 to TRBJ2-5; possibly TRBD1 for D (6 bases). The receptor was isolated from a woman between 18 and 29 years old in good health and CMV-seronegative. The CDR3 is CASSVAKGEETQYF. The DNA of the CDR3 is TGTGCCAGCAGCGTCGCAAAGGGGGAGGAGACCCAGTACTTC.